What follows describes a single T cell receptor (beta chain). There is no known antigen for this receptor. No qualities accompany the bases; no much larger clone lies one base away. These data come from a study of T cell responses to AZD1222 COVID-19 vaccine (dated by TCRdb to the early 2020s). With respect to the entire study: AZD1222 recipients with second doses at about 4 weeks or about 12 weeks were pooled, because spike-specific TCR depth and breadth did not differ between schedules. Enrollment into the trials was organized by age into subgroups of 18-55, 56-69 and 70-plus years, and those subgroups contained approximately 160, 26 and 62 TCR-sequenced participants, respectively. TCR sequencing was performed for 230 to 250 trial participants, of whom around 210 were given two doses of AZD1222 and around 25 were given two doses of MenACWY control vaccine.

Counted from cysteine to phenylalanine, this CDR3 has 14 amino acids. Of all the DNA, just the CDR3 is kept, 42 bases in frame from base 1. V loses 3 bases of germline sequence and J loses 1 base, and the interval between the two ends is 8 bases. CDR1 and CDR2 (SNHLY, FYNNEI) derive from the germline V gene. The CDR3 regions of human TCRbeta chains were subjected to immunosequencing. In the source study's methods: Repertoire TCRs were checked for matches against a reference library of SARS-CoV-2-specific TCRs that had been generated using the MIRA antigen-specificity platform. Breadth was defined as the fraction of unique TCRs that were SARS-CoV-2-associated. Depth was defined as the fraction of total T cells that were SARS-CoV-2-associated. Using the MIRA data, each spike-specific TCR was assigned both to the spike region to which the TCR was reactive and to a CD4 or CD8 class. Log10-transformed breadth and depth values were compared by one-way ANOVA with Sidak's multiple comparisons tests. In its TCRdb copy, this immuneACCESS table keeps in-frame sequences only and misses some clones. Where compared with another copy, unresolved V genes explain less than half of these, and the others have no known cause. V and J calls and clone size come straight from that table; D and trimming were deduced from the DNA. This sample has about 140,000 clones in its table, and roughly 90% of those were observed once. In total, the top ten clones hold roughly 5% of the sample.

Overall results and qualifications from the work: In the small 56-69-year group, the increase in depth fell short of significance, most likely because of low power. The whole spike protein was spanned by vaccine-associated CD4 TCRs, and dominant responses were seen in regions 160-218 and 743-854. Conclusions about previously exposed vaccinees are limited, since just five to seven AZD1222 recipients were seropositive for SARS-CoV-2 at baseline. Because no day 14 peak-response samples were available, the repertoires could be characterized only after the peak T cell response. Nearly half of unique spike-specific TCRs reportedly recognized epitopes outside regions mutated in the B.1.351 and B.1.1.7 variants. Participants were mostly white British and included more females than males, and it was suggested by the authors that clonal diversity may have been underestimated. After two AZD1222 doses, both the breadth and the depth of spike-specific TCRs were significantly higher than at day 0 and than in MenACWY recipients.

The time point label for this specimen denotes: baseline before first vaccination. Vaccinee samples were obtained from the UK trials COV001 and COV002, which included a single-blind randomized controlled phase 2/3 trial of AZD1222 (ChAdOx1 nCoV-19) in healthy adults. Trial participant PBMC samples were collected at day 0 and day 28 after the second dose for TCRbeta chain sequencing. The TCR originated in an adult in good health. The sequenced sample was peripheral blood, obtained on day 0 of AZD1222 vaccination. The chain links TRBV2 with TRBJ2-3; the D gene is perhaps TRBD1, from 5 matching bases. The nucleotides are TGTGCCAGCAGTGAGAAAGGGGGCACAGATACGCAGTATTTT. Its translation is CASSEKGGTDTQYF. The entire variable domain, with the stretches around the CDR3 drawn from the reference TRBV2 and TRBJ2-3 proteins, is EPEVTQTPSHQVTQMGQEVILRCVPISNHLYFYWYRQILGQKVEFLVSFYNNEISEKSEIFDDQFSVERPDGSNFTLKIRSTKLEDSAMYFCASSEKGGTDTQYFGPGTRLTVL.